Sequencing of this TCR beta chain was carried out in a study of tumor-infiltrating lymphocytes in oesophageal squamous cell carcinoma. TCRdb recomputed calls from the PCR reads with MiXCR, one row per CDR3 protein. The sample includes about 20,000 distinct CDR3 sequences, over 40% of them seen just once. This clonotype was detected a few times. CDR1 SGHTA and CDR2 FQGNSA come from the germline V gene. The CDR3 sequence is 14 residues long. Input material: normal esophageal tissue next to the tumor. V usage is TRBV7-2 and J usage is TRBJ2-5; 7 bases are a match to TRBD2. The J call may be wrong; the DNA end is better matched by TRBJ2-7. This TCR was recovered from a male donor with esophageal squamous cell carcinoma. The CDR3 bases are TGTGCCAGCAGCCCCTGGACTAGTTCCTACGAGCAGTACTTC. It codes for CASSPWTSSYEQYF.